This TCR beta chain stems from a study of Ad26.COV2.S vaccination and SARS-CoV-2 variants. TCRdb keeps only in-frame clones here, not all; method: immunoSEQ multiplex PCR. The sample includes 300,000 to 400,000 clones, around four fifths of them seen just once. The CDR3 is 14 amino acids. Germline CDR1 SGHKS, CDR2 YYEKEE (reference sequence). The V segment lost 4 bases and the J segment 6 bases; nucleotides outside the gene matches: 8. Stated treatment: some 19 received Ad26.COV2.S at low or high dose, single or two shots; 5 received placebo; per-sample allocation not given. Samples were taken on day 63 after the first vaccine or placebo injection.

The receptor was derived from a person between 18 and 65 years old who received the Ad26.COV2.S COVID-19 vaccine or a placebo. This rearrangement joins TRBV5-5 to TRBJ1-1, with TRBD1 matching 8 bases. Sequencing was performed on peripheral blood, taken in a trial of Ad26.COV2.S vaccine versus placebo. CDR3 sequence (DNA): TGTGCCAGCAGCAGCCGACAGGGGTTGGCTGAAGCTTTCTTT. This encodes CASSSRQGLAEAFF.